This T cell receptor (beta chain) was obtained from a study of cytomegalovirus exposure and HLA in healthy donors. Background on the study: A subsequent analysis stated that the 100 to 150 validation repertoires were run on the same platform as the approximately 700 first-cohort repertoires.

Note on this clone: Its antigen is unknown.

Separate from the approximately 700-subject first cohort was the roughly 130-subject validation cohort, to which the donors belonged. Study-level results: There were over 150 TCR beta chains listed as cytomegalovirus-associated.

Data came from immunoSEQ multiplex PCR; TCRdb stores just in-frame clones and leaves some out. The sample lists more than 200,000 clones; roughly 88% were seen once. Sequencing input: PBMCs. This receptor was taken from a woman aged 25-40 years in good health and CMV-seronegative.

CDR3 DNA sequence: TGTGCCAGCAGCCCTCCTCTTCGAGATACGCAGTATTTT. Protein sequence: CASSPPLRDTQYF. The chain joins TRBV7-9 to TRBJ2-3; D not resolved. CDR3 length: 13 amino acids. CDR1 and CDR2 (germline): SEHNR, FQNEAQ (reference sequence). The germline V and J ends were trimmed by 5 bases and 5 bases, with 11 bases remaining between them.